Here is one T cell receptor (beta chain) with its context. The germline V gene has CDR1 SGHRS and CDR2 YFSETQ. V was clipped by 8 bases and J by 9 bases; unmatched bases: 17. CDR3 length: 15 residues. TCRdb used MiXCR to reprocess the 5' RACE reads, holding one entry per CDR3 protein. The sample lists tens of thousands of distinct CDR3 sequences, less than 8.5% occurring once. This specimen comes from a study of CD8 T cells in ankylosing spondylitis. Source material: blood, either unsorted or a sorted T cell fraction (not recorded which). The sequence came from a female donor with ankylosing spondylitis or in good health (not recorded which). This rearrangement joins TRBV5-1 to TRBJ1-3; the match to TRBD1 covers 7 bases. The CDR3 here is CASPQDRPSESTIYF. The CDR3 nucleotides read TGCGCCAGTCCTCAGGACAGGCCATCTGAAAGCACCATATATTTT.